Listed below are T cell receptor beta chains from one sample, sequenced in a study of cytotoxic CD8 clonotypes in ibrutinib-treated CLL. Produced via immunoSEQ multiplex PCR; TCRdb's table is partial and in-frame only. Among about 160,000 clones listed, about 88% were seen once. The sequencing used PBMCs, collected at disease progression, from a patient treated with ibrutinib. Receptors were obtained from a human donor with chronic lymphocytic leukemia. Both conserved end residues are part of each CDR3. Fields, in order: CDR3 protein, CDR3 DNA, D gene, V gene, clone size, J gene. D genes are given only for firm matches. Clone size is stated in some rows and not others, as once, few, many or a class when expanded.

CDR3: CASSRLAGPDTQYF; DNA: TGTGCCAGCTCACGGCTAGCTGGGCCAGATACGCAGTATTTT; D: NA; V: TRBV18; size: NA; J: TRBJ2-3
CDR3: CASSLILAGGTDTQYF; DNA: TGTGCCAGCAGCCTGATTCTCGCGGGGGGCACAGATACGCAGTATTTT; D: TRBD2; V: TRBV11-2; size: NA; J: TRBJ2-3
CDR3: CASSQDFGGGGTTYNEQFF; DNA: TGCGCCAGCAGCCAAGATTTTGGGGGGGGCGGGACCACTTACAATGAGCAGTTCTTC; D: NA; V: TRBV4-3; size: NA; J: TRBJ2-1
CDR3: CSAKTSGGGVYLNEQFF; DNA: TGCAGCGCTAAGACTAGCGGGGGGGGTGTCTACCTCAATGAGCAGTTCTTC; D: TRBD2; V: TRBV29-1; size: NA; J: TRBJ2-1
CDR3: CASGLFRGYGNTIYF; DNA: TGTGCTAGTGGTTTGTTCAGGGGGTATGGAAACACCATATATTTT; D: TRBD1; V: TRBV12-5; size: few; J: TRBJ1-3
CDR3: CASREPRDRFISEYF; DNA: TGTGCCAGCAGGGAACCCCGGGACAGGTTTATTTCGGAGTACTTC; D: TRBD1; V: TRBV6-1; size: NA; J: TRBJ2-7
CDR3: CASRTKTGRNYGYTF; DNA: TGTGCCAGCAGGACCAAGACAGGGAGAAACTATGGCTACACCTTC; D: TRBD1; V: TRBV6-5; size: NA; J: TRBJ1-2
CDR3: CASSPRLAGGPFSYEQYF; DNA: TGTGCCAGCAGCCCCCGACTAGCGGGAGGTCCCTTCTCCTACGAGCAGTACTTC; D: TRBD2; V: TRBV11-2; size: NA; J: TRBJ2-7
CDR3: CASSLEAGGSGEQYF; DNA: TGTGCCAGCAGCTTGGAGGCGGGAGGCTCCGGGGAGCAGTACTTC; D: TRBD2; V: TRBV5-5; size: once; J: TRBJ2-7
CDR3: CASSEQLAGGPYEQYF; DNA: TGCGCCAGCAGTGAGCAGCTAGCGGGAGGGCCCTACGAGCAGTACTTC; D: TRBD2; V: TRBV10-2; size: NA; J: TRBJ2-7
CDR3: CSVARDLEAFF; DNA: TGCAGCGTTGCCAGGGACCTTGAAGCTTTCTTT; D: NA; V: TRBV29-1; size: NA; J: TRBJ1-1
CDR3: CASSTLTPLRRNTDTQYF; DNA: TGTGCCAGTAGCACTCTTACTCCCCTTCGGCGGAACACAGATACGCAGTATTTT; D: NA; V: TRBV19; size: NA; J: TRBJ2-3
CDR3: CASSVGDSEITNYGYTF; DNA: TGTGCCAGCAGCGTAGGGGACAGCGAAATTACTAACTATGGCTACACCTTC; D: TRBD1; V: TRBV9; size: NA; J: TRBJ1-2
CDR3: CAWSVHGGAITEAFF; DNA: TGTGCCTGGAGTGTACATGGGGGCGCGATCACTGAAGCTTTCTTT; D: NA; V: TRBV30; size: NA; J: TRBJ1-1
CDR3: CASSPGLISYEQYF; DNA: TGTGCCAGCAGTCCGGGACTTATCTCCTACGAGCAGTACTTC; D: NA; V: TRBV6-6; size: NA; J: TRBJ2-7
CDR3: CASSLSYGRAYEQYF; DNA: TGTGCCAGCAGCTTAAGTTACGGGAGGGCCTACGAGCAGTACTTC; D: TRBD2; V: TRBV7-7; size: NA; J: TRBJ2-7
CDR3: CASWARISYEQYF; DNA: TGTGCCAGCTGGGCGCGGATATCCTACGAGCAGTACTTC; D: NA; V: TRBV2; size: NA; J: TRBJ2-7
CDR3: CASSLRGATPIYGYTF; DNA: TGTGCCAGCAGTTTAAGGGGGGCAACTCCCATCTATGGCTACACCTTC; D: NA; V: TRBV28; size: NA; J: TRBJ1-2
CDR3: CASSGLAGVGPSYEQYF; DNA: TGTGCCAGCAGCGGACTAGCGGGAGTCGGGCCCTCCTACGAGCAGTACTTC; D: TRBD2; V: TRBV11-3; size: NA; J: TRBJ2-7
CDR3: CASRTTGTGELFF; DNA: TGTGCCAGCAGGACTACCGGCACCGGGGAGCTGTTTTTT; D: NA; V: TRBV6-1; size: NA; J: TRBJ2-2